This TCR beta chain was found in a study of blood T cell repertoires in COVID-19. Study-wide context: COVID-19 samples from acute and convalescent phases originated in the United States, Italy and Spain. Sample material is recorded as cDNA or gDNA derived from T cells, B-cell-depleted T cells, or PBMCs.

Per the study methods: The authors estimated nucleated cell counts from reference gene primer amplification. Clones were sequenced by immunoSEQ multiplex PCR, and TCRdb holds only the in-frame ones, with some missing. V, J and clone size were drawn from that table, and D and trimming were deduced from the DNA. Here the sample spans about 80,000 clones, about four fifths being singletons. With 7 bases clipped from V and 6 bases from J, the junction kept 8 bases outside the gene matches. Per the germline V gene, CDR1 is SGHNT and CDR2 is YENEEA. The CDR3 has 15 residues. Sequenced material: peripheral blood. The V gene is TRBV11-3, the J gene TRBJ2-1, with 11 bases lining up with TRBD1. This TCR came from a man aged 80 or over with acute or convalescent COVID-19. For the CDR3, the DNA is TGTGCCAGCACCCCCGGGACAGGGGGGCCCAATGAGCAGTTCTTC. Amino acid sequence: CASTPGTGGPNEQFF.